The source of this T cell receptor (beta chain) is a study of blood T cell repertoires in COVID-19. Looking at the study overall: T cells, B-cell-depleted T cells, or PBMCs provided the cDNA or gDNA that served as material.

Methods used by the authors: Estimates of nucleated cell counts were drawn from the amplification of reference gene primers. Assay used: immunoSEQ multiplex PCR; TCRdb lists only in-frame clones, some missing. V and J calls and clone size are copied from that table; D and trimming were computed from the DNA. The table records about 89,000 clones, 65% to 85% of them present only once. This clone has just one count. The length of the CDR3 is 12 residues. Per the germline V gene, CDR1 is MNHNY and CDR2 is SVGAGI (reference sequence). V was cut by 8 bases and J by 1 base, with 9 bases left in between. Followed longitudinally, the Seattle patients had been enrolled during active infection.

This TCR came from a man in his 70s with COVID-19, enrolled during active disease. This chain joins TRBV6-6 and TRBJ2-7; tentatively, D is TRBD1 (6 bases). Sequencing input: peripheral blood. The CDR3: CASSRGSYEQYF. CDR3 bases: TGTGCCAGCTCTAGGGGGTCCTACGAGCAGTACTTC.